This T cell receptor (beta chain) was found in a study of T cell repertoires in cytomegalovirus infection. The overall study: Indications of both CMV infection and matching HLA type were provided by public TCR beta signatures.

General study findings and limits: Across the ex vivo response, the dominant clonotypes were HLA-C-restricted CMV-specific TCR beta clonotypes.

In TCRdb, the reads were re-called with MiXCR into one record per CDR3 protein. The table shows around 280,000 distinct CDR3 sequences, with roughly an eighth occurring only once. For this clonotype: Its target is not known.

Germline CDR1 SQVTM, CDR2 ANQGSEA. The length of the CDR3 is 12 residues. V was cut by 3 bases and J by 3 bases, with 8 bases left in between. The sample consisted of PBMCs. The rearrangement uses TRBV29-1 and TRBJ1-2; D uncertain. The source of this sequence is a human donor in good health (CMV status not recorded). Some clones in this sample may be carry-over from other donors' samples. The CDR3 here is CSVDAGDYGYTF. CDR3 bases: TGCAGCGTTGACGCAGGAGACTATGGCTACACCTTC.